This T cell receptor (beta chain) is from a study of identical twins. General study points: Abundant beta clonotypes from cord blood bore fewer insertions; memory repertoires lacked this pattern. There was more out-of-frame TCR alpha sharing in monozygotic twins than models estimated.

In the case of this clonotype: The antigen is not known.

TCRdb fed the 5' RACE reads into MiXCR, producing one record per CDR3 protein. Here the sample spans some 590,000 distinct CDR3 sequences, approximately 9.6% being singletons. Germline V gene lookup returns CDR1 DFQATT and CDR2 SNEGSKA (reference sequence). The CDR3 is made up of 18 amino acids. The V end lost 4 bases, the J end lost 4 bases, and 28 bases lay between the germline ends. Donors uniformly comprised healthy Caucasians. This same sample was also part of a study on yellow fever vaccine responses in identical twins. From that study: Twins reportedly mounted vaccine T cell responses that seemed partly convergent, partly personalized.

The sequence came from a woman aged 18-30 years in good health. Input material: PBMCs. This chain joins TRBV20-1 and TRBJ1-1, with D perhaps matching TRBD1 (5 bases). CDR3 loop: CSATLPFPAGTSGTEAFF. The CDR3 coding sequence is TGCAGTGCTACCCTGCCTTTTCCGGCAGGGACGTCGGGCACTGAAGCTTTCTTT.